This T cell receptor (beta chain) emerged from a study of shared clonotypes between healthy human individuals. About the study: Each donor had three CD4 naive, three CD4 memory, two CD8 naive and one CD8 memory plate.

Study conclusions and caveats: Four donors showed sharing of about 4.6% of naive CD4 clonotypes. As a rule, naive subsets had a larger estimated richness than memory subsets.

Concerning this clone itself: Its antigen remains unidentified.

The CDR3 has 15 amino acids. Trimming removed 2 bases at V and 1 base at J, with 13 bases between. In germline, CDR1 is GTSNPN, CDR2 SVGIG (reference sequence). The repertoire was sequenced with immunoSEQ multiplex PCR; TCRdb's copy has only in-frame clones and lacks some. The table includes roughly 760,000 clones, over 65% detected once. CD4+ cells underwent separation, giving CD45RA+ naive and CD45RA-negative memory subsets. The sequence derives from a woman aged 25 to 45 in good health. The chain has TRBV30 and TRBJ2-3, with D uncertain. The source material was memory CD4+ T cells sorted from blood. Subset denoted: CD45RA-negative fraction. The CDR3 DNA follows: TGTGCCTGGAGTTTCGGCGGAGACCGCACAGATACGCAGTATTTT. Translated: CAWSFGGDRTDTQYF.